This TCR beta chain was found in a study of blood T cell repertoires in COVID-19. This table comes from immunoSEQ multiplex PCR, and its TCRdb copy is limited to in-frame clones, with some not included. The sample consists of approximately 130,000 clones, around 87% of them appearing once. This TCR was recovered from a woman aged 45-60 years who had recovered from COVID-19. The source material was peripheral blood.

Here the CDR3 reads CSASSGGARGDEQFF. CDR3 bases: TGCAGTGCTAGTAGCGGGGGGGCCCGAGGCGATGAGCAGTTCTTC. The chain has TRBV20-1 and TRBJ2-1; TRBD2 matches at 11 bases. CDR1 is DFQATT and CDR2 is SNEGSKA in the germline V gene (reference sequence). The CDR3 totals 15 residues. Germline trimming cut 3 bases from V and 8 bases from J; bases unmatched to any gene: 9.